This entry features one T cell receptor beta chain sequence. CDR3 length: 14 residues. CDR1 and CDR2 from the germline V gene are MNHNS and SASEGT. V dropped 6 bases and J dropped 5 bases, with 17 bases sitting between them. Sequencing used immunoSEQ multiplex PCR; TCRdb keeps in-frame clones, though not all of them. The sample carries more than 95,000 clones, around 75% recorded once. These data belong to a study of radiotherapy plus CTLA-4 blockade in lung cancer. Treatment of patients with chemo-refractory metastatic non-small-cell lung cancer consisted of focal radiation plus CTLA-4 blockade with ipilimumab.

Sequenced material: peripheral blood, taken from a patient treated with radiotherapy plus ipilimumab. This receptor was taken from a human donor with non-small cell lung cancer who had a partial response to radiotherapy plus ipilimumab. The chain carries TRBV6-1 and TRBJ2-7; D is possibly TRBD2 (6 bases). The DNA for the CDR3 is TGTGCCAGCAGAATTTCCGGGACTGAAAACGAGCAGTACTTC. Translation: CASRISGTENEQYF.